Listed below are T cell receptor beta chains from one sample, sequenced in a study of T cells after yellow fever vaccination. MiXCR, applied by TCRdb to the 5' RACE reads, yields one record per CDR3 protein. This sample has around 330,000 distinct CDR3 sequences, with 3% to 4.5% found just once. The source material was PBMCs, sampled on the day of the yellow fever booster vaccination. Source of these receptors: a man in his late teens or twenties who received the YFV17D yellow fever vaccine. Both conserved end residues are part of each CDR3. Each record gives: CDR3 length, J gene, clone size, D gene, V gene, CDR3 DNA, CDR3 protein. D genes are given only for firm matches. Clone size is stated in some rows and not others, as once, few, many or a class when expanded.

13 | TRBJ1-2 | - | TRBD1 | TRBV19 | TGTGCCAGTAGTTCCGAGGGGGCGCGGGGCTACACCTTC | CASSSEGARGYTF
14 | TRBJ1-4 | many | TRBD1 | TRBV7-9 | TGTGCCAGCAGCCCGACAGGGCGGTGGGAAAAACTGTTTTTT | CASSPTGRWEKLFF
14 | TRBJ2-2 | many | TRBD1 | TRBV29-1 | TGCAGCGTGCCCGGGACAGGGAAAACCGGGGAGCTGTTTTTT | CSVPGTGKTGELFF
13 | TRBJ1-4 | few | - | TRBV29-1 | TGCAGCGTATGGGACGGCCGATTTGAAAAACTGTTTTTT | CSVWDGRFEKLFF
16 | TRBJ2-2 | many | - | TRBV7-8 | TGTGCCAGCAGCTTCGACTCCCCCCTCAACACCGGGGAGCTGTTTTTT | CASSFDSPLNTGELFF
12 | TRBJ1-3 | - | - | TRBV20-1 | TGCAGTGCTAGTACAGCTGGAAACACCATATATTTT | CSASTAGNTIYF
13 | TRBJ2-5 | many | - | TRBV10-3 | TGTGCCATCAGGACCCAGGGGGGGGAGACCCAGTACTTC | CAIRTQGGETQYF
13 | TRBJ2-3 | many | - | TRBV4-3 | TGCGCCAGCAGCCAAGAAGGACTAGATACGCAGTATTTT | CASSQEGLDTQYF
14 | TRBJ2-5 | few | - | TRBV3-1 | TGTGCCAGCAGCCAAGAAGGGACCCAAGAGACCCAGTACTTC | CASSQEGTQETQYF
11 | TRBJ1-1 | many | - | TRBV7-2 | TGTGCCAGCAGCACCGATATTAGGGCTTTCTTT | CASSTDIRAFF
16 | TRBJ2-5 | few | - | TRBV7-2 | TGTGCCAGCAGCCCCTACGAGGGGGTCGGTGGAGAGACCCAGTACTTC | CASSPYEGVGGETQYF
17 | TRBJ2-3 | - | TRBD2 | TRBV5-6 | TGTGCCAGCAGCTTGGTTCCCCTAGCGGGGCTCACAGATACGCAGTATTTT | CASSLVPLAGLTDTQYF
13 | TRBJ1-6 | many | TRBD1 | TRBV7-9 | TGTGCCAGTGGGGCAGGGGGAAATTCACCCCTCCACTTT | CASGAGGNSPLHF
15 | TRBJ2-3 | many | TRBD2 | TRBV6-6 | TGTGCCAGCAAGGTACTAGCGGGGGTCCCGGATACGCAGTATTTT | CASKVLAGVPDTQYF
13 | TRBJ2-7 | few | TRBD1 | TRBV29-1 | TGCAGCGTCGCCGGACAGGGGGTCTACGAGCAGTACTTC | CSVAGQGVYEQYF
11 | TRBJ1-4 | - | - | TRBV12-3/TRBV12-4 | TGTGCCACGGGGCGGAGTGAAAAACTGTTTTTT | CATGRSEKLFF
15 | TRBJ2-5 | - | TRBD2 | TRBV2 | TGTGCCAGCAGGAGTAAGGCGGGGGTGGAGGAGACCCAGTACTTC | CASRSKAGVEETQYF
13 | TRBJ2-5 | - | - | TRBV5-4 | TGTGCCAGCAGGTCGTGGTCACAAGAGACCCAGTACTTC | CASRSWSQETQYF
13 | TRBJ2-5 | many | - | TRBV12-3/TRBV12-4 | TGTGCCAGCAGGTTTGGGGACGGGGAGACCCAGTACTTC | CASRFGDGETQYF
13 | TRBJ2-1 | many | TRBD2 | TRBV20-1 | TGCAGTGCTTCGCTAGCGGGGGCCAATGAGCAGTTCTTC | CSASLAGANEQFF
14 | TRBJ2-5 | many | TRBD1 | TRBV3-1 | TGTGCCAGCAGCGCCGGGACAGGGTGGGAGACCCAGTACTTC | CASSAGTGWETQYF
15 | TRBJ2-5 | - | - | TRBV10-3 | TGTGCCATCAGTGAACTGGGAATCGCTCAAGAGACCCAGTACTTC | CAISELGIAQETQYF
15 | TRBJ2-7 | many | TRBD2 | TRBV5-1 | TGCGCCAGCAGCGTGACTAGCGGGGGCCAGTACGAGCAGTACTTC | CASSVTSGGQYEQYF
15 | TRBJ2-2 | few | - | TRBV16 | TGTGCCAGCAGCCAATCGGGGGGTATCGCCGGGGAGCTGTTTTTT | CASSQSGGIAGELFF
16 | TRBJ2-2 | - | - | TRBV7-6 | TGTGCCAGCAGCTTAGTTTTACAGACGAACACCGGGGAGCTGTTTTTT | CASSLVLQTNTGELFF
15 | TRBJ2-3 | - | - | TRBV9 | TGTGCCAGCAGCCCACCCAAGATACTCACAGATACGCAGTATTTT | CASSPPKILTDTQYF
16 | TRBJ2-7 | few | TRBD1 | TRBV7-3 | TGTGCCAGCAGCCCCCCCCCCGGGACAGGGGCGAGCGAGCAGTACTTC | CASSPPPGTGASEQYF
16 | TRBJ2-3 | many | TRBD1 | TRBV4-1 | TGCGCCAGCAGCCAACCGACAGGGGGCACAACAGATACGCAGTATTTT | CASSQPTGGTTDTQYF
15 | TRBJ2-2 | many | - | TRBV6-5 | TGTGCCAGCAGTCCTCCTACCACAGGTGCCGGGGAGCTGTTTTTT | CASSPPTTGAGELFF
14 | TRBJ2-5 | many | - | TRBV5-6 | TGTGCCAGCACCGAGGGACCCGGCCAAGAGACCCAGTACTTC | CASTEGPGQETQYF
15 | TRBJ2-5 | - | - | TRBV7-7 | TGTGCCAGCAGCTTAGGCGGGACCTCGAGGGAGACCCAGTACTTC | CASSLGGTSRETQYF
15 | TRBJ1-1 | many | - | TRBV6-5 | TGTGCCAGCAGTTACTCAGGGGCAGCCAACACTGAAGCTTTCTTT | CASSYSGAANTEAFF
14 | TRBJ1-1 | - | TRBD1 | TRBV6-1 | TGTGCCAGCACTTTTTCCGGGACAGGGGATCCAGCTTTCTTT | CASTFSGTGDPAFF
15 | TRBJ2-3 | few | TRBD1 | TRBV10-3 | TGTGCCATCAGTGGGTTGGGGACAGTCGAAGATACGCAGTATTTT | CAISGLGTVEDTQYF
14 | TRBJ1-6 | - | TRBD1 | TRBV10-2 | TGCGCCAGCCAGGGGGTCTGGGATAATTCACCCCTCCACTTT | CASQGVWDNSPLHF
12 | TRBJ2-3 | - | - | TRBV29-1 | TGCAGCGTTGACGTAGCTGCAGATACGCAGTATTTT | CSVDVAADTQYF
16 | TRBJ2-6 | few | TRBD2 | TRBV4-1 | TGCGCCAGCAGCCGGGGGGGGTTCGCTGGGGCCAACGTCCTGACTTTC | CASSRGGFAGANVLTF
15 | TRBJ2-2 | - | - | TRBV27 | TGTGCCAGCAGTTTCCGACAGGTTAACACCGGGGAGCTGTTTTTT | CASSFRQVNTGELFF
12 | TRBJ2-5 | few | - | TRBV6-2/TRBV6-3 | TGTGCCAGCAGTTACTCAGACAGAACCCAGTACTTC | CASSYSDRTQYF
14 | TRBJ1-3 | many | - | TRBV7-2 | TGTGCCAGCAGCCCGGGCCTCTCTGGAAACACCATATATTTT | CASSPGLSGNTIYF